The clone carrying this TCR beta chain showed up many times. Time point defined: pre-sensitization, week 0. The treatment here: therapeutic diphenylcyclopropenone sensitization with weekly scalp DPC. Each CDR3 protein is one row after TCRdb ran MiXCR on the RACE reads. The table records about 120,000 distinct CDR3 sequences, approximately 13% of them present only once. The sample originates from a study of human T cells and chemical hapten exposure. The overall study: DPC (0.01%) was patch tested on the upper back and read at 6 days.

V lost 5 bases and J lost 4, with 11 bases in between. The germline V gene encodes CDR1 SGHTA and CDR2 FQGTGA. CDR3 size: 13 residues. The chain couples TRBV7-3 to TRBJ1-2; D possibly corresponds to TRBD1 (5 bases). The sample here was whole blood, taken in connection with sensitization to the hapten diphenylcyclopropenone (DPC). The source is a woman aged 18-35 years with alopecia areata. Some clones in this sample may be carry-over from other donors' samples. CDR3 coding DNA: TGTGCCAGCAGCCACACAGGATCCTATGGCTACACCTTC. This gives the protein CASSHTGSYGYTF.